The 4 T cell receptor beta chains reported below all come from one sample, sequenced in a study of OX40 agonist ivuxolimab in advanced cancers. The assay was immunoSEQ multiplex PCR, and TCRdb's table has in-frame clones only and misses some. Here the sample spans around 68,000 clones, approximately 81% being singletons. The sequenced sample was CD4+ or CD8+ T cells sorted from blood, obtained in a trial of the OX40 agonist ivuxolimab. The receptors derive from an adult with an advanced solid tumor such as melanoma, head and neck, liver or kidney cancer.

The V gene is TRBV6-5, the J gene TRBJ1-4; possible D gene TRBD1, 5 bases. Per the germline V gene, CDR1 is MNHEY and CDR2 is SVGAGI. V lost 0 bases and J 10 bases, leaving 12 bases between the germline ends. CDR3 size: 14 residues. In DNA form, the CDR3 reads TGTGCCAGCAGTTACTCATCAGGGTCCGGAAAACTGTTTTTT. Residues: CASSYSSGSGKLFF.

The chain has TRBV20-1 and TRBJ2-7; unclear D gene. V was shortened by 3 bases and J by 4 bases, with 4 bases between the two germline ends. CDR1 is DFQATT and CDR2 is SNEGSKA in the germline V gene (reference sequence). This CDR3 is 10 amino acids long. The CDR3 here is CSASGYEQYF. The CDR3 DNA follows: TGCAGTGCTAGCGGGTACGAGCAGTACTTC.

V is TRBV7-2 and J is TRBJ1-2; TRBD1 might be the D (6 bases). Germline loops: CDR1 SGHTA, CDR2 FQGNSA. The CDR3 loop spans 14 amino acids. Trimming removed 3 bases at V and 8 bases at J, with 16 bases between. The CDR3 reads CASSFGQRAGGYTF. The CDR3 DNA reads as TGTGCCAGCAGCTTTGGACAGCGAGCAGGGGGCTACACCTTC.

The CDR3 DNA follows: TGTGCCAGCAGCTTAGGTGGAGCGGCGAACACCGGGGAGCTGTTTTTT. This gives the protein CASSLGGAANTGELFF. The chain carries TRBV7-2 and TRBJ2-2; D might be TRBD2 (5 bases). CDR3 size: 16 residues. The germline V gene has CDR1 SGHTA and CDR2 FQGNSA. The ends were cut back, 1 base at V and 0 bases at J, with 9 bases in the middle.